The next 26 T cell receptor beta chains were all read from a single sample in a study of CD8 T cells in ankylosing spondylitis. In TCRdb, the 5' RACE reads were re-called with MiXCR into one record per CDR3 protein. The sample has about 800,000 distinct CDR3 sequences, 10% to 15% seen once. Study findings and constraints: Among TCR beta sequences, a motif of several highly homologous variants appeared characteristic of ankylosing spondylitis blood.

No cognate antigen is known for these TCRs. Sequencing input: blood, either unsorted or a sorted T cell fraction (not recorded which). These TCRs come from a male donor with ankylosing spondylitis.

This clonotype was seen a handful of times. The V gene is TRBV4-2, the J gene TRBJ2-3, with 8 bases identical to TRBD2. V lost 3 bases, J lost 2 bases, and 4 bases stayed unmatched. This CDR3 is built from 15 residues. In germline, CDR1 is LGHNA, CDR2 YNFKEQ. The CDR3 is CASSHLSGDTDTQYF. The CDR3 DNA sequence: TGTGCCAGCAGCCACCTTAGCGGGGACACAGATACGCAGTATTTT.

This clonotype turned up a few times. The J gene is TRBJ2-1, the V gene TRBV10-3; 10 bases match TRBD1. The CDR3 totals 14 residues. J lost 4 bases, V lost 11 bases, and 8 bases had no gene match. From germline, CDR1 is ENHRY and CDR2 SYGVKD. The CDR3 region is CAARTGQGYNEQFF. The CDR3 DNA reads as TGTGCCGCCCGGACGGGACAGGGGTACAATGAGCAGTTCTTC.

This clonotype was detected a few times. This sequence joins TRBV7-2 and TRBJ2-3; 12 bases are a match to TRBD2. Per germline, CDR1 SGHTA and CDR2 FQGNSA. The V segment lost 2 bases and the J segment 3 bases; nucleotides outside the gene matches: 3. The CDR3 has 16 amino acids. The CDR3, as DNA: TGTGCCAGCAGCTTACCGGGACTAGCGGGTACAGATACGCAGTATTTT. This sequence encodes CASSLPGLAGTDTQYF.

V usage is TRBV4-1 and J usage is TRBJ2-3; weak D call: TRBD2 (6 bases). The V gene's germline CDR1 is MGHRA and CDR2 YSYEKL. This CDR3 spans 16 amino acids. The V end lost 0 bases, the J end lost 2 bases, and 12 bases lay between the germline ends. The CDR3 region has the DNA TGCGCCAGCAGCCAAGATCGGGACTCCCCCACAGATACGCAGTATTTT. Translated: CASSQDRDSPTDTQYF.

The rearrangement links TRBV5-1 to TRBJ2-7, with TRBD2 matching over 9 bases. There are 16 residues in the CDR3. Germline assignment: CDR1 SGHRS and CDR2 YFSETQ. Germline trimming cut 0 bases from V and 2 bases from J; bases unmatched to any gene: 6. Here the CDR3 reads CASSLVRPSGAYEQYF. The CDR3 bases are TGCGCCAGCAGCTTGGTTCGTCCTAGCGGGGCCTACGAGCAGTACTTC.

The V call is TRBV29-1, the J call TRBJ2-2; D is perhaps TRBD2 (5 bases). Germline loops: CDR1 SQVTM, CDR2 ANQGSEA. This CDR3 is 13 amino acids long. V lost 8 bases and J 3 bases, leaving 13 bases between the germline ends. The CDR3 bases are TGCAGCACCAAGGAGGACTACACCGGGGAGCTGTTTTTT. Its translation is CSTKEDYTGELFF.

V is TRBV4-3 and J is TRBJ2-1, with D tentatively TRBD1 or TRBD2 (5 bases each). CDR1 is LGHNA and CDR2 is YSLEER in the germline V gene. The CDR3 is 15 residues long. The V gene lost 3 bases and the J gene lost 6 bases, with 15 bases spanning the gap. CDR3 nucleotides: TGCGCCAGCAGCCAGAAATGGGGGAGAGGCAATGAGCAGTTCTTC. Translated: CASSQKWGRGNEQFF.

This sequence joins TRBV7-9 and TRBJ2-1; TRBD2 agrees at 9 bases. In germline, CDR1 is SEHNR, CDR2 FQNEAQ (reference sequence). The CDR3 loop spans 17 amino acids. V dropped 2 bases and J dropped 2; count of bases not matched to a gene: 7. CDR3 bases: TGTGCCAGCAGCTTACCCTGGACTAGCGCTGCCTACAATGAGCAGTTCTTC. This gives the protein CASSLPWTSAAYNEQFF. Complete variable domain (other parts from reference TRBV7-9 and TRBJ2-1): DTGVSQNPRHKITKRGQNVTFRCDPISEHNRLYWYRQTLGQGPEFLTYFQNEAQLEKSRLLSDRFSAERPKGSFSTLEIQRTEQGDSAMYLCASSLPWTSAAYNEQFFGPGTRLTVL.

This clonotype appeared many times. This chain joins TRBV7-9 and TRBJ2-3; tentative D call: TRBD2 (6 bases). The CDR3 is made up of 14 amino acids. V shed 4 bases and J shed 3 bases, with 11 bases lying between them. Germline CDR1 reads SEHNR; CDR2 reads FQNEAQ (reference sequence). DNA of the CDR3: TGTGCCAGCAGCTCCAGCCGGGAGACAGATACGCAGTATTTT. Translating it yields CASSSSRETDTQYF. Based on the CDR3 plus reference TRBV7-9 and TRBJ2-3, the full variable domain is DTGVSQNPRHKITKRGQNVTFRCDPISEHNRLYWYRQTLGQGPEFLTYFQNEAQLEKSRLLSDRFSAERPKGSFSTLEIQRTEQGDSAMYLCASSSSRETDTQYFGPGTRLTVL.

The chain couples TRBV10-1 to TRBJ2-7, with TRBD2 matching 13 bases. V was pared by 4 bases and J by 5 bases, with 8 bases of the junction left unmatched. The CDR3 is made up of 16 amino acids. Germline assignment: CDR1 WNHNN and CDR2 SYGVQD (reference sequence). The CDR3 is CASSVLGTSGIDEQYF. The CDR3, as DNA: TGCGCCAGCAGTGTCCTCGGGACTAGCGGGATAGACGAGCAGTACTTC.

Only a few counts were recorded for this clonotype. The chain recombines TRBV7-6 with TRBJ1-6; D is uncertain. This CDR3 comprises 14 residues. V shed 5 bases and J shed 5 bases, with 10 bases lying between them. The germline gives CDR1 SGHVS, CDR2 FNYEAQ. For the CDR3, the DNA is TGTGCCAGCAGCCGGCGGGAGAATAATTCACCCCTCCACTTT. Residues: CASSRRENNSPLHF.

The sample holds many counts of this clonotype. This chain joins TRBV29-1 and TRBJ1-1; 7 bases are shared with TRBD1. The CDR3 contains 13 residues. J was trimmed by 5 bases and V by 4 bases; bases with no gene match: 7. Germline assignment: CDR1 SQVTM and CDR2 ANQGSEA. The CDR3 here is CSVVGQGETEAFF. The DNA for the CDR3 is TGCAGCGTTGTTGGGCAGGGGGAGACTGAAGCTTTCTTT.

This clonotype has just a few counts. The chain recombines TRBV7-8 with TRBJ2-7, with D possibly matching TRBD2 (6 bases). Trimming shortened V by 4 bases and J by 0 bases, and 10 bases separated the two germline ends. The CDR3 spans 14 residues. In germline, CDR1 is SGHVS, CDR2 FQNEAQ. The CDR3 sequence is CASSSVGGSYEQYF. CDR3 in DNA: TGTGCCAGCAGCTCTGTCGGGGGCTCCTACGAGCAGTACTTC.

The V call is TRBV20-1, the J call TRBJ1-6; the D is unclear. The germline CDR1 and CDR2 sequences are DFQATT and SNEGSKA (reference sequence). V was trimmed by 2 bases and J by 9 bases, leaving 17 bases between them. The CDR3 has 15 residues. The CDR3 region is CSARNQAPRGSPLHF. CDR3 nucleotides: TGCAGTGCTAGAAATCAGGCCCCGCGAGGTTCACCCCTCCACTTT.

This rearrangement joins TRBV27 to TRBJ2-2; D is perhaps TRBD1 or TRBD2 (5 bases each). Deletions cut 4 bases from V and 2 bases from J, with 17 bases between. The CDR3 has 17 residues. Germline CDR1 and CDR2: MNHEY and SMNVEV (reference sequence). The CDR3: CASSYRHGALNTGELFF. In DNA form, the CDR3 reads TGTGCCAGCAGTTACCGCCACGGGGCGCTAAACACCGGGGAGCTGTTTTTT.

This clonotype has a count of ten or more. The chain links TRBV7-3 to TRBJ2-5; TRBD1 might be the D (6 bases). Per the germline V gene, CDR1 is SGHTA and CDR2 is FQGTGA. Trimming stripped 5 bases from V and 0 bases from J, with 10 bases between. This CDR3 has 14 amino acids. The DNA for the CDR3 is TGTGCCAGCAGCCCCGACAGGTACCAAGAGACCCAGTACTTC. Translation: CASSPDRYQETQYF.

This clonotype was recorded a few times. The V and J genes are TRBV20-1 and TRBJ2-3; possible D gene TRBD1, 5 bases. The CDR3 covers 12 residues. V was cut by 3 bases and J by 5 bases, with 9 bases left in between. The V gene's germline CDR1 is DFQATT and CDR2 SNEGSKA (reference sequence). The CDR3 nucleotides read TGCAGTGCTAGTGGGGCCGGAGATACGCAGTATTTT. Amino acids: CSASGAGDTQYF.

Many counts were recorded for this clonotype. CDR3 protein: CASRLGTATEAFF. CDR3 nucleotides: TGTGCCAGCAGACTTGGGACAGCGACTGAAGCTTTCTTT. This chain uses TRBV12-3 or TRBV12-4 with TRBJ1-1; 7 bases agree with TRBD1. V trimming: 6 bases; J trimming: 5 bases; junction bases outside the gene matches: 6. There are 13 residues in the CDR3.

This chain links TRBV6-1 with TRBJ1-2, with 7 positions matching TRBD1. The CDR3 totals 14 residues. In germline, CDR1 is MNHNS, CDR2 SASEGT. J was trimmed by 0 bases and V by 7 bases; bases with no gene match: 5. This CDR3 is CASTPDRANYGYTF. The CDR3 coding sequence is TGTGCCAGCACCCCCGACAGGGCTAACTATGGCTACACCTTC.

The sample holds many counts of this clonotype. The genes are TRBV10-3 and TRBJ1-3, with unresolved D. From germline, CDR1 is ENHRY and CDR2 SYGVKD. The CDR3 totals 13 residues. V lost 4 bases and J 0 bases, leaving 4 bases between the germline ends. As DNA, the CDR3 is TGTGCCATCAGTGCCGTCTCTGGAAACACCATATATTTT. This translates into CAISAVSGNTIYF.

This clonotype was counted many times. The V and J genes are TRBV11-2 and TRBJ2-1; D ambiguous. This CDR3 is 14 amino acids long. Trimming removed 0 bases from V and 4 bases from J, with 7 bases in between. CDR1 is SGHAT and CDR2 is FQNNGV in the germline V gene. Here the CDR3 reads CASSLERLYNEQFF. For the CDR3, the DNA is TGTGCCAGCAGCTTAGAGCGACTGTACAATGAGCAGTTCTTC.

This clonotype was detected ten times or more. V gene TRBV29-1 combines with J gene TRBJ2-3; D is unresolved. The CDR3 runs to 12 residues. The germline gives CDR1 SQVTM, CDR2 ANQGSEA. Trimming removed 6 bases from V and 0 bases from J, with 7 bases in between. The CDR3: CSVMDSTDTQYF. The CDR3 DNA follows: TGCAGCGTGATGGACAGCACAGATACGCAGTATTTT.

This clonotype has a handful of counts. The chain employs TRBV29-1 and TRBJ1-1; 11 positions agree with TRBD1. This CDR3 is built from 15 residues. V lost 3 bases to trimming and J lost 3 bases; unmatched junction nucleotides: 6. The V gene's germline CDR1 is SQVTM and CDR2 ANQGSEA. CDR3 DNA: TGCAGCGTTGATCGGACAGGGGGCGGGGACACTGAAGCTTTCTTT. Its protein is CSVDRTGGGDTEAFF.

The V and J genes are TRBV5-1 and TRBJ2-1; 11 bases are a match to TRBD2. V was clipped by 3 bases and J by 5 bases; unmatched bases: 7. This CDR3 has 16 residues. Germline assignment: CDR1 SGHRS and CDR2 YFSETQ. The CDR3, as DNA: TGCGCCAGCAGCTCTGGACTAGCGGGCCCCAACAATGAGCAGTTCTTC. Translated: CASSSGLAGPNNEQFF.

This clonotype was seen many times. The chain couples TRBV15 to TRBJ1-5; D call uncertain. Germline V gene sequence: CDR1 LNHNV, CDR2 YYDKDF (reference sequence). The V and J ends lost 1 base and 4 bases respectively, with 2 bases between them. This CDR3 has 12 residues. CDR3 protein: CATSRANQPQHF. In nucleotides, the CDR3 is TGTGCCACCAGCAGAGCGAATCAGCCCCAGCATTTT.

A few counts support this clonotype. The chain links TRBV4-2 to TRBJ2-4; the D gene is possibly TRBD1 (5 bases). CDR3 length: 16 amino acids. The germline V gene encodes CDR1 LGHNA and CDR2 YNFKEQ. The V end was cut by 0 bases, the J end by 3 bases, with 12 bases between. CDR3 protein: CASSQDSRVSKNIQYF. The CDR3 DNA is TGTGCCAGCAGCCAAGATAGCAGGGTGAGCAAAAACATTCAGTACTTC.